The clone carrying this TCR beta chain was seen a handful of times. As yet, its antigen is unknown. TCRdb recomputed calls from the 5' RACE reads with MiXCR, one row per CDR3 protein. The sample records about 350,000 distinct CDR3 sequences, roughly an eighth being singletons. These data come from a study of T-cell memory formation after mild COVID-19. Study at large: Clusters were largely donor specific. Points from the study as a whole: The study found contracting CD4+ clones mainly in CM and EM and contracting CD8+ clones in EMRA. There were some responding clones in pre-infection memory, which suggested that cross-reactive memory had joined.

The receptor comes from a man between 18 and 29 years old who had mild COVID-19 (a few samples of this study predate the infection). Cell type and time point are not known. Sequencing used PBMCs or a T cell subset sorted from them (not recorded which).

The DNA of the CDR3 is TGTGCCAGCAGGCGGACAGGTCCCCGGGGTGAAAAACTGTTTTTT. Amino acid sequence: CASRRTGPRGEKLFF. This sequence joins TRBV6-5 and TRBJ1-4; TRBD1 aligns across 7 bases. The CDR3 length is 15 residues. Per the germline V gene, CDR1 is MNHEY and CDR2 is SVGAGI. With 6 bases clipped from V and 7 bases from J, the junction kept 11 bases outside the gene matches.